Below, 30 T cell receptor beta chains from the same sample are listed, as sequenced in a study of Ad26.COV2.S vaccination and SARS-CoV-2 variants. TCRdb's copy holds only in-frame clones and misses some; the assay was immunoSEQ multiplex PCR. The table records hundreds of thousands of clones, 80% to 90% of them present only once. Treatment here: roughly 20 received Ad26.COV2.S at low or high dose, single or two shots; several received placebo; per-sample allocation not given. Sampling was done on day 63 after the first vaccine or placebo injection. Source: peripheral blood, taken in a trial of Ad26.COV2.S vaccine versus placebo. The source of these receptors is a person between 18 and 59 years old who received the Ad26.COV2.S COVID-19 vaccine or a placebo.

This CDR3 is CASTYSPGQGMETQYF. The DNA of the CDR3 is TGTGCCAGCACCTACTCCCCGGGACAGGGTATGGAGACCCAGTACTTC. This chain links TRBV2 with TRBJ2-5; TRBD1 matches at 9 bases. Unmatched junction bases numbered 14, after V lost 7 bases and J lost 5 bases. The germline V gene encodes CDR1 SNHLY and CDR2 FYNNEI. The CDR3 has 16 residues. The full variable domain, with the rest looked up from reference TRBV2 and TRBJ2-5, is EPEVTQTPSHQVTQMGQEVILRCVPISNHLYFYWYRQILGQKVEFLVSFYNNEISEKSEIFDDQFSVERPDGSNFTLKIRSTKLEDSAMYFCASTYSPGQGMETQYFGPGTRLLVL.

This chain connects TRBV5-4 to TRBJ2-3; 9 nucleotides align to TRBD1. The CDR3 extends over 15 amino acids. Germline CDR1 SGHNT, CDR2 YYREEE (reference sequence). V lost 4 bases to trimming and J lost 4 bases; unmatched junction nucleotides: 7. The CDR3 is CASSRRDRAPDTQYF. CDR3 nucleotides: TGTGCCAGCAGCCGCCGGGACAGGGCCCCAGATACGCAGTATTTT.

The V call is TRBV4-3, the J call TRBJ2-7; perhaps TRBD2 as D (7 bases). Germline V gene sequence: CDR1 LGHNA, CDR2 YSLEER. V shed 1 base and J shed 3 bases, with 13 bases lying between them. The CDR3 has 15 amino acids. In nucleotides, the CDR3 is TGCGCCAGCAGCCAAGTGGGGGGGGGCAGCTACGAGCAGTACTTC. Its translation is CASSQVGGGSYEQYF.

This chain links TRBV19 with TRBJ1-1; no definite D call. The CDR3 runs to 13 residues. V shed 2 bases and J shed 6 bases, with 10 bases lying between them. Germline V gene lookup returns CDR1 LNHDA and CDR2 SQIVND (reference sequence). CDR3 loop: CASSINAAAEAFF. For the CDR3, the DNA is TGTGCCAGTAGTATAAACGCTGCGGCTGAAGCTTTCTTT.

CDR3: CAWSVTSVGYTF. The CDR3 nucleotides are TGTGCCTGGAGTGTGACCTCGGTTGGCTACACCTTC. The J gene is TRBJ1-2, the V gene TRBV30; no definite D call. The CDR3 sequence is 12 residues long. V lost 0 bases to trimming and J lost 7 bases, with 9 bases between them. Germline loops: CDR1 GTSNPN, CDR2 SVGIG (reference sequence).

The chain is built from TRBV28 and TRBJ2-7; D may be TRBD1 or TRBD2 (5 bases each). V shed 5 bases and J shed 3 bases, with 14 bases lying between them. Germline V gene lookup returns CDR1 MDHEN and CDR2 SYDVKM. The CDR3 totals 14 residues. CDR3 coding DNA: TGTGCCAGCAGTCCCTCGGGACCCTACTACGAGCAGTACTTC. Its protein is CASSPSGPYYEQYF.

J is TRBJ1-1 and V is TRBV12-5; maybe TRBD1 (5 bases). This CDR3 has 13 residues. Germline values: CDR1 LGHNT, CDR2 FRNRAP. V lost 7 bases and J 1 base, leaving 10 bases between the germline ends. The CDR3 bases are TGTGCTAGTGCTCCACAGGCGAACACTGAAGCTTTCTTT. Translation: CASAPQANTEAFF.

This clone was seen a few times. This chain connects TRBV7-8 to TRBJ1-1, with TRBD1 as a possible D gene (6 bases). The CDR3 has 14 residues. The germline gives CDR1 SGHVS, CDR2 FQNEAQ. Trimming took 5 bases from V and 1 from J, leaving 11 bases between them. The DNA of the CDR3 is TGTGCCAGCAGCCGACAGACAGGGAACACTGAAGCTTTCTTT. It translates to CASSRQTGNTEAFF.

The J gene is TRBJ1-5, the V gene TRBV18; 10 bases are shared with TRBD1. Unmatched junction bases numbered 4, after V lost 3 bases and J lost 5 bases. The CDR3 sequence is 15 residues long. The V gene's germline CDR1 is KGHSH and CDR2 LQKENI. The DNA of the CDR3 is TGTGCCAGCTCACCGACAGGGGGCGCGGATCAGCCCCAGCATTTT. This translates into CASSPTGGADQPQHF.

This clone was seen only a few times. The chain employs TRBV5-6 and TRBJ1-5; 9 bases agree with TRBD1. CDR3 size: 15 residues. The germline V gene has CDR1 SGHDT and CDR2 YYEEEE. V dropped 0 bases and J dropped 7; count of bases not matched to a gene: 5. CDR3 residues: CASSLAGQGFQPQHF. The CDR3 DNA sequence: TGTGCCAGCAGCTTGGCTGGACAGGGGTTCCAGCCCCAGCATTTT.

The chain's CDR3 is CASSQAGETSEQYV. As DNA, the CDR3 is TGTGCCAGCAGCCAAGCCGGGGAGACCTCCGAGCAGTACGTC. The V call is TRBV3-1 (or the pseudogene TRBV3-2), the J call TRBJ2-7, with a possible D match to TRBD2 (5 bases). V dropped 1 base and J dropped 6 bases, with 13 bases sitting between them. Germline CDR1 and CDR2: LGHDT and YNNKEL (reference sequence). The CDR3 loop spans 14 amino acids.

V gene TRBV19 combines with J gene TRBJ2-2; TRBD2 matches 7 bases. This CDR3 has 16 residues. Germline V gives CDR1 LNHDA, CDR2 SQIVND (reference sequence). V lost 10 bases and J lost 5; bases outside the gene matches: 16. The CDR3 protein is CATKGASGTTTGELFF. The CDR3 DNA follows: TGTGCCACGAAAGGGGCTAGCGGAACAACTACCGGGGAGCTGTTTTTT.

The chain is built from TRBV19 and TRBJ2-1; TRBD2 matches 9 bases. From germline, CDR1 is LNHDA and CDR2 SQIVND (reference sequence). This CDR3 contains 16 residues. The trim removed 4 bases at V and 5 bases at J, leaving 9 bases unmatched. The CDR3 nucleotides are TGTGCCAGTAGTAAGCCCTCGCGGGAGGGAAACAATGAGCAGTTCTTC. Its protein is CASSKPSREGNNEQFF.

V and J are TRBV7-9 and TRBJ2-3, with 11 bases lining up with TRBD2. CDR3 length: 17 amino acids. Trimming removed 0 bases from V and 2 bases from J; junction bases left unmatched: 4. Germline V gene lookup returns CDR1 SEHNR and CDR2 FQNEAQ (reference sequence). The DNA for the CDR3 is TGTGCCAGCAGCTTAGCGGTACTAGCGGGGGTCACAGATACGCAGTATTTT. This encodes CASSLAVLAGVTDTQYF.

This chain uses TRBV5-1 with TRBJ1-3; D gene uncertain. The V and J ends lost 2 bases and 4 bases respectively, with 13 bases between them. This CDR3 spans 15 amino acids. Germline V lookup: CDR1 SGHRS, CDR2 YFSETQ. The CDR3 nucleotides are TGCGCCAGCAGCTTAGGAGGTGGCTTCGGAAACACCATATATTTT. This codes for CASSLGGGFGNTIYF.

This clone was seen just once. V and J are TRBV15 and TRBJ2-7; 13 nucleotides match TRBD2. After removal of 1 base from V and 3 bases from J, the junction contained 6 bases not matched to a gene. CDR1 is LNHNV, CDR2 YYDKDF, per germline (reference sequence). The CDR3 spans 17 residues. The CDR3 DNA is TGTGCCACCAGCAGAGGACCCAGGACTAGCGGGGGCTACGAGCAGTACTTC. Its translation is CATSRGPRTSGGYEQYF. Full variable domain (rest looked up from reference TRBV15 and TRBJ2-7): DAMVIQNPRYQVTQFGKPVTLSCSQTLNHNVMYWYQQKSSQAPKLLFHYYDKDFNNEADTPDNFQSRRPNTSFCFLDIRSPGLGDTAMYLCATSRGPRTSGGYEQYFGPGTRLTVT.

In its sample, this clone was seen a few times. CDR3 DNA sequence: TGCGCCAGCAGCTTGGCCGGGGCAGGGCACACTGAAGCTTTCTTT. Residues: CASSLAGAGHTEAFF. This rearrangement joins TRBV5-1 to TRBJ1-1, with a possible D match to TRBD1 (5 bases). The germline CDR1 and CDR2 sequences are SGHRS and YFSETQ. The CDR3 spans 15 residues. Trimming cost V 0 bases and J 3 bases, with 12 bases left between them.

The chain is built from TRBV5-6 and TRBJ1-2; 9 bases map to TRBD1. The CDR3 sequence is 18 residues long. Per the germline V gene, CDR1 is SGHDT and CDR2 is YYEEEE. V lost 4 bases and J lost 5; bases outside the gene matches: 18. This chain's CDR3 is CASSPPPGTGMIVYGYTF. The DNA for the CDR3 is TGTGCCAGCAGCCCACCGCCCGGGACAGGGATGATAGTTTATGGCTACACCTTC.

The CDR3 DNA is TGTGCCAGCCGACCAGGGGGTGGGTCCTATAATTCACCCCTCCACTTT. Residues: CASRPGGGSYNSPLHF. This rearrangement joins TRBV27 to TRBJ1-6; 7 nucleotides line up with TRBD1. The CDR3 is made up of 16 amino acids. Germline CDR1 reads MNHEY; CDR2 reads SMNVEV (reference sequence). Losses at the gene ends were 8 bases for V and 1 base for J; bases not matched to a gene: 8.

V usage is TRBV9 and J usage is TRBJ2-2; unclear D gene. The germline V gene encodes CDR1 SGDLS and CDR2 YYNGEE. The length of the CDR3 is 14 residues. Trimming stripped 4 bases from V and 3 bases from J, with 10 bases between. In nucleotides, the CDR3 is TGTGCCAGCAGCCCCGGGTCCTACACCGGGGAGCTGTTTTTT. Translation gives CASSPGSYTGELFF.

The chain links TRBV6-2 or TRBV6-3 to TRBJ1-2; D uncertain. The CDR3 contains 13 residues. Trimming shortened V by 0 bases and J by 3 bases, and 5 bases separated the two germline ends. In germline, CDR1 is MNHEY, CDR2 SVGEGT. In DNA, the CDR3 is TGTGCCAGCAGTTACTCGGACTACTATGGCTACACCTTC. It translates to CASSYSDYYGYTF.

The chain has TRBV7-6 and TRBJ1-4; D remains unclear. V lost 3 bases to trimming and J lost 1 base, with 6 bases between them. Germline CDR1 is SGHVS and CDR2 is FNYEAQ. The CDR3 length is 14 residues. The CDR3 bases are TGTGCCAGCAGCTTGGGCCTAACTAATGAAAAACTGTTTTTT. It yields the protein CASSLGLTNEKLFF.

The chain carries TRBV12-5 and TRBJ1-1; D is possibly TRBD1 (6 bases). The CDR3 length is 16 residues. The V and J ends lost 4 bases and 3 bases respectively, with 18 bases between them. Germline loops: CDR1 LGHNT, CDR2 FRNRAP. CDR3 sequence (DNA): TGTGCTAGTGGTTCGGCCGAAGGGGGGCTTGACACTGAAGCTTTCTTT. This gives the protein CASGSAEGGLDTEAFF.

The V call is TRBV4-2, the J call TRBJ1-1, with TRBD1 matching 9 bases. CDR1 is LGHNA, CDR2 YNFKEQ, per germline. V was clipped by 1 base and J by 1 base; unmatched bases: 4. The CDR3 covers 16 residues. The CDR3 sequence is CASSQGQGGTNTEAFF. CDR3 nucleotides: TGTGCCAGCAGCCAAGGACAGGGGGGAACGAACACTGAAGCTTTCTTT.

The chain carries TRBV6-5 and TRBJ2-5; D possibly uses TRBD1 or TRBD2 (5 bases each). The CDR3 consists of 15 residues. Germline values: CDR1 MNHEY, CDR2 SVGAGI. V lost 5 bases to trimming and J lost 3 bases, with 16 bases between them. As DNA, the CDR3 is TGTGCCAGCAGTCTCCGGGACGGAATGAAAGAGACCCAGTACTTC. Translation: CASSLRDGMKETQYF.

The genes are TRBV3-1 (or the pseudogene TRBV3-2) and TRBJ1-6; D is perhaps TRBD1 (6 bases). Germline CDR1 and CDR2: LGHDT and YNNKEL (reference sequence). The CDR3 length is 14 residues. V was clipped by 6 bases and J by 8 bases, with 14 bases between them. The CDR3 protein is CASSLAHRDSPLHF. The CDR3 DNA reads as TGTGCCAGCAGTCTGGCCCACAGGGATTCACCCCTCCACTTT.

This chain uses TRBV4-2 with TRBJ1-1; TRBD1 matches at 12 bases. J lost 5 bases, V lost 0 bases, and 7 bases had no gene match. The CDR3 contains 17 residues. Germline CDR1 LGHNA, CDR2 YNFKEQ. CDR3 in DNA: TGTGCCAGCAGCCAAGATATGGGACAGGGGGCGCGGACTGAAGCTTTCTTT. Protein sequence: CASSQDMGQGARTEAFF.

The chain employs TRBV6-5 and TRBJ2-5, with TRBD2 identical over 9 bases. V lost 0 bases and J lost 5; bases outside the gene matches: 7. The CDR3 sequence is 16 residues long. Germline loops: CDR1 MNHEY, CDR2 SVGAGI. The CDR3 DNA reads TGTGCCAGCAGTTACTCGATTGGTAGCGGGGGTGAGACCCAGTACTTC. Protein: CASSYSIGSGGETQYF.

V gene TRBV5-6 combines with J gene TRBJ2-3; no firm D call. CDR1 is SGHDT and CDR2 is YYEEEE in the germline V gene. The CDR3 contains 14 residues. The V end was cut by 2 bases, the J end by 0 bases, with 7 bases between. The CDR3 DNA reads TGTGCCAGCAGCTTTGGACCCAGCACAGATACGCAGTATTTT. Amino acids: CASSFGPSTDTQYF.

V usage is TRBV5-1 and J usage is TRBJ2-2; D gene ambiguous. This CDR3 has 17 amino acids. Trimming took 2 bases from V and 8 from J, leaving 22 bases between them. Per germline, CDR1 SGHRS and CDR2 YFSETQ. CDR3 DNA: TGCGCCAGCAGCTTCAACCCCCGGTTAGCCATGGTGGGGGAGCTGTTTTTT. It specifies CASSFNPRLAMVGELFF. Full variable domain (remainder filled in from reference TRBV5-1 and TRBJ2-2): KAGVTQTPRYLIKTRGQQVTLSCSPISGHRSVSWYQQTPGQGLQFLFEYFSETQRNKGNFPGRFSGRQFSNSRSEMNVSTLELGDSALYLCASSFNPRLAMVGELFFGEGSRLTVL.